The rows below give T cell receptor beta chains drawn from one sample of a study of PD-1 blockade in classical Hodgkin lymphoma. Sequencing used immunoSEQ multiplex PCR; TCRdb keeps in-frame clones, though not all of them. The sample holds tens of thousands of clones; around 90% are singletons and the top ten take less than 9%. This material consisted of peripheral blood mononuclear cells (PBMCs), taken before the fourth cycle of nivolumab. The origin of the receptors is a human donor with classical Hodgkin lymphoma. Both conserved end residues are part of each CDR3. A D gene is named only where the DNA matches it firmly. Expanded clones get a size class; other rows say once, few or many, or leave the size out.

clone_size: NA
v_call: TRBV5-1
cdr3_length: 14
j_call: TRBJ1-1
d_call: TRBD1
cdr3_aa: CASSSGTENTEAFF
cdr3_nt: TGCGCCAGCAGCTCCGGGACAGAGAACACTGAAGCTTTCTTT

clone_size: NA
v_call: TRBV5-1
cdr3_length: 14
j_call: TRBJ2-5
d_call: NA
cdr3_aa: CASSGRGGEETQYF
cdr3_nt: TGCGCCAGCAGCGGGCGTGGTGGGGAAGAGACCCAATACTTC

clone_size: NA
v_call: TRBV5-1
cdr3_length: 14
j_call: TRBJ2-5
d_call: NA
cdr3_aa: CASSLFGGGETQYF
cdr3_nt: TGCGCCAGCAGCTTGTTCGGCGGGGGCGAGACCCAGTACTTC

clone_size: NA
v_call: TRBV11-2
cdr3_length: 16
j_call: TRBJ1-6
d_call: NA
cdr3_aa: CASSLALGGRNSPLHF
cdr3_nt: TGTGCCAGCAGCTTAGCTCTGGGGGGTAGGAATTCACCCCTCCACTTT

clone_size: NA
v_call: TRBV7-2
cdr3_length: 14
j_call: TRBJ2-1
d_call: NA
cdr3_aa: CASSSVQGIGEQFF
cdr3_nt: TGTGCCAGCAGCTCTGTACAAGGGATCGGGGAGCAGTTCTTC

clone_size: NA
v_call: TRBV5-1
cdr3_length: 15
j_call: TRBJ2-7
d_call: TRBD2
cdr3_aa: CASSLVAGGPYEQYF
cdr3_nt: TGCGCCAGCAGCTTGGTAGCGGGGGGGCCGTACGAGCAGTACTTC

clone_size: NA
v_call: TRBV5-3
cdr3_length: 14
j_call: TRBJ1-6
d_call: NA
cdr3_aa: CAREDRCYNSPLHF
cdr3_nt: TGTGCCAGAGAGGACAGATGTTATAATTCACCCCTCCACTTT

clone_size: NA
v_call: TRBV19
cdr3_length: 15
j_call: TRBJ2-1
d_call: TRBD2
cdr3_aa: CASRPVAGAYNEQFF
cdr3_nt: TGTGCCAGTAGACCCGTAGCGGGGGCCTACAATGAGCAGTTCTTC

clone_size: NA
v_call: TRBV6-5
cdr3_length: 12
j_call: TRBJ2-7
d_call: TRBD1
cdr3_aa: CASKGQRYEQYF
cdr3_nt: TGTGCCAGCAAGGGACAGCGCTACGAGCAGTACTTC

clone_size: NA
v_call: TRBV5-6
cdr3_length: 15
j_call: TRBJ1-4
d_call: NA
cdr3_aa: CASSTRQVGDEKLFF
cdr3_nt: TGTGCCAGCAGCACTAGACAGGTGGGAGATGAAAAACTGTTTTTT

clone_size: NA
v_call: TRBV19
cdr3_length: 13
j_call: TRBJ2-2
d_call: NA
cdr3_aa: CASSIGPSGELFF
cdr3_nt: TGTGCCAGTAGTATCGGGCCTAGCGGGGAGCTGTTTTTT

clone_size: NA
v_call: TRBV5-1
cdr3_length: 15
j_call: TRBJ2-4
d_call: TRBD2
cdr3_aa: CASRGGDPSKNIQYF
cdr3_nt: TGCGCCAGCAGGGGAGGGGACCCGTCCAAAAACATTCAGTACTTC

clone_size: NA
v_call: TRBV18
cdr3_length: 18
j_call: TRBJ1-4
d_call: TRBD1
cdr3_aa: CASSLRDSLFEPNEKLFF
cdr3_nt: TGTGCCAGCTCACTTCGGGACAGCTTGTTTGAACCTAATGAAAAACTGTTTTTT

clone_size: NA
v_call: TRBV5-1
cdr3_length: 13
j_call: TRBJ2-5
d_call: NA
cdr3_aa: CASSLQGAETQYF
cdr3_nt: TGCGCCAGCAGCTTGCAAGGGGCAGAGACCCAGTACTTC

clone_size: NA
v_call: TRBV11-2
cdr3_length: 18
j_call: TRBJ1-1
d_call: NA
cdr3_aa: CASSLRRGVNLMNTEAFF
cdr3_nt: TGTGCCAGCAGCTTAAGGCGGGGTGTGAACCTCATGAACACTGAAGCTTTCTTT

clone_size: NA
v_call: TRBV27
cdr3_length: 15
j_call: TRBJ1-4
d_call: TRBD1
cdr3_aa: CASSLGQGGYEKLFF
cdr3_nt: TGTGCCAGCAGTCTTGGACAGGGGGGCTATGAAAAACTGTTTTTT

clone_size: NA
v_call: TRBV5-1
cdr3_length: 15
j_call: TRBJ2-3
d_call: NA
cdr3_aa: CASNVRGASTDTQYF
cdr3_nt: TGCGCCAGCAACGTACGGGGGGCGAGCACAGATACGCAGTATTTT

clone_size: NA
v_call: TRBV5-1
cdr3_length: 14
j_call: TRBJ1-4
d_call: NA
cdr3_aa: CASSLQARDEKLFF
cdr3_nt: TGCGCCAGCAGCTTACAGGCCCGGGATGAAAAACTGTTTTTT

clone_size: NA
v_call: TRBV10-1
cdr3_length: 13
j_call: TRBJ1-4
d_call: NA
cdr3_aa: CASSESGRTKLFF
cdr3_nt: TGCGCCAGCAGTGAGAGCGGGCGGACAAAACTGTTTTTT

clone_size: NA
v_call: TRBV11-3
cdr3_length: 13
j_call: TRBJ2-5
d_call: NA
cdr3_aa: CASSKTSTETQYF
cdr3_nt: TGTGCCAGCAGCAAAACTAGTACTGAGACCCAGTACTTC

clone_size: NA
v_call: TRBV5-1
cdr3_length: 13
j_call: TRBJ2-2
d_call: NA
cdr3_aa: CASSLTADGELFF
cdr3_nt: TGCGCCAGCAGCTTGACAGCGGACGGGGAGCTGTTTTTT

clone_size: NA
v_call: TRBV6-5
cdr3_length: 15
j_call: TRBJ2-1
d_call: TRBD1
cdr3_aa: CASSLTGTGYNEQFF
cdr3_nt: TGTGCCAGCAGCCTAACCGGGACAGGTTACAATGAGCAGTTCTTC

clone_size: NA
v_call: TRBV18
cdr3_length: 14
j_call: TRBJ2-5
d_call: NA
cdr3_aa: CASSRGAGQETQYF
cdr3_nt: TGTGCCAGCTCACGTGGGGCAGGCCAAGAGACCCAGTACTTC

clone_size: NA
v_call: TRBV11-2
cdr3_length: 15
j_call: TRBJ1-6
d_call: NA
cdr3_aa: CASSLPLGGNSPLHF
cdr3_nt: TGTGCCAGCAGCTTACCCCTCGGGGGCAATTCACCCCTCCACTTT

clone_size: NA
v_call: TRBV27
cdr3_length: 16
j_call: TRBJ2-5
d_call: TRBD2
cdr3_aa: CASSLLGRDDQETQYF
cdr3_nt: TGTGCCAGCAGTTTATTGGGGAGGGACGACCAAGAGACCCAGTACTTC

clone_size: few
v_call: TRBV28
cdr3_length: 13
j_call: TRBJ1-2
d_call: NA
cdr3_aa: CASSLLAVYGYTF
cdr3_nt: TGTGCCAGCAGTTTATTGGCAGTTTATGGCTACACCTTC

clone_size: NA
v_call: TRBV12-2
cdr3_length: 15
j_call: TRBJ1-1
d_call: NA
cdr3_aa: CASRSPHGEGFEAFF
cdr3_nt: TGTGCAAGTCGCTCGCCCCACGGGGAGGGTTTTGAAGCTTTCTTT

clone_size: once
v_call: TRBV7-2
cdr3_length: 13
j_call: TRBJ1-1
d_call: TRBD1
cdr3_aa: CASSLTTGGRAFF
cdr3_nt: TGTGCCAGCAGCTTAACGACAGGGGGGAGGGCTTTCTTT

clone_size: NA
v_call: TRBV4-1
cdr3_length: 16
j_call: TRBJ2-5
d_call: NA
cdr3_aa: CASSQVGTRFQETQYF
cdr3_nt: TGCGCCAGCAGCCAAGTCGGTACGCGGTTCCAAGAGACCCAGTACTTC

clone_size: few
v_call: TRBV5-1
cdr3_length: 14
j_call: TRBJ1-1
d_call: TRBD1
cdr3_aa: CASSLEDREARAFF
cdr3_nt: TGCGCCAGCAGCTTGGAAGACAGGGAGGCGAGGGCTTTCTTT

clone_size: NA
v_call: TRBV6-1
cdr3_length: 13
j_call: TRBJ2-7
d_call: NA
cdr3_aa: CASSGYRESEQYF
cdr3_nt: TGTGCCAGCAGTGGCTACAGGGAGAGCGAGCAGTACTTC

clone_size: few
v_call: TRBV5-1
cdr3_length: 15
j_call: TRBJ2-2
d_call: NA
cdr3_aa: CASSLAVINTGELFF
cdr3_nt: TGCGCCAGCAGCTTGGCCGTAATAAACACCGGGGAGCTGTTTTTT

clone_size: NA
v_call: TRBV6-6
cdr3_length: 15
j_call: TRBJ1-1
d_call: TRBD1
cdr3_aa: CASSANRGKNTEAFF
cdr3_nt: TGTGCCAGCAGTGCAAACAGGGGGAAGAACACTGAAGCTTTCTTT

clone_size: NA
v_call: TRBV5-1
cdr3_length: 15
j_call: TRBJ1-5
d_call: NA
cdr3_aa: CASSLLWGRDQPQHF
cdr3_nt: TGCGCCAGCAGCTTGCTATGGGGACGCGATCAGCCCCAGCATTTT

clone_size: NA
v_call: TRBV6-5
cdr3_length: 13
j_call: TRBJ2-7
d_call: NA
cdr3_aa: CAKRKGGIYEQYF
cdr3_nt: TGTGCCAAACGGAAGGGGGGTATCTACGAGCAGTACTTC

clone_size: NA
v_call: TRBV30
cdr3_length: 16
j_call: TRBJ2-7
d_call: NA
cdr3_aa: CAWSVQVQGEGYEQYF
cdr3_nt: TGTGCCTGGAGTGTACAAGTACAGGGAGAGGGCTACGAGCAGTACTTC

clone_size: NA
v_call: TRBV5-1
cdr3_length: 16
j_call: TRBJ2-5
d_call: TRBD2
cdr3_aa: CASSWTSGGAGETQYF
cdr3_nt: TGCGCCAGCAGCTGGACTAGCGGGGGGGCTGGCGAGACCCAGTACTTC

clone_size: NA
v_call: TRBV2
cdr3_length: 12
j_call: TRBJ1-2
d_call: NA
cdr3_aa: CASRQVKDGYTF
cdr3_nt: TGTGCCAGCAGACAGGTGAAGGATGGCTACACCTTC

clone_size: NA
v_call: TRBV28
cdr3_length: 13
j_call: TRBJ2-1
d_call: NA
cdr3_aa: CASSSTITNEQFF
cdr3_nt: TGTGCCAGCAGTTCGACCATAACCAATGAGCAGTTCTTC

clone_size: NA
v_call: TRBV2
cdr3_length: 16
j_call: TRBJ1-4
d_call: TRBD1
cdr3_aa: CASSPETGGVNEKLFF
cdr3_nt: TGTGCCAGCAGTCCAGAGACAGGGGGAGTTAATGAAAAACTGTTTTTT

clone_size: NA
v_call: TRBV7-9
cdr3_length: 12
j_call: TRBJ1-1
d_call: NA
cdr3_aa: CASSFGGSEAFF
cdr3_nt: TGTGCCAGCAGCTTCGGAGGGTCTGAAGCTTTCTTT